The 15 T cell receptor beta chains presented below share a single source sample, sequenced in a study of shared clonotypes between healthy human individuals. Method: immunoSEQ multiplex PCR; TCRdb's copy keeps in-frame clones and lacks some. This sample carries around 180,000 clones, 85% to 95% of them seen once, and the ten largest clones take approximately 0.07%. The sample comprised naive CD4+ T cells sorted from blood. Subset reported: CD45RA+ positively selected. The origin of the receptors is a woman under 40 in good health.

The chain joins TRBV11-2 to TRBJ2-7; 8 bases map to TRBD1. The germline V gene has CDR1 SGHAT and CDR2 FQNNGV. This CDR3 is 15 amino acids long. The V gene end was trimmed by 1 base and the J gene end by 2 bases; junction bases not matched to a gene: 4. The CDR3 nucleotides read TGTGCCAGCAGCTTAGGACAGGGGTCCCCCTACGAGCAGTACTTC. Translating it yields CASSLGQGSPYEQYF. Using reference TRBV11-2 and TRBJ2-7 for the parts outside the CDR3, the full variable domain is EAGVAQSPRYKIIEKRQSVAFWCNPISGHATLYWYQQILGQGPKLLIQFQNNGVVDDSQLPKDRFSAERLKGVDSTLKIQPAKLEDSAVYLCASSLGQGSPYEQYFGPGTRLTVT.

The rearrangement uses TRBV2 and TRBJ1-1; D uncertain. The V gene lost 7 bases and the J gene lost 0 bases, with 9 bases spanning the gap. CDR3 length: 13 residues. Germline lookup yields CDR1 SNHLY and CDR2 FYNNEI. The CDR3 is CASTGDVNTEAFF. CDR3 bases: TGTGCCAGCACAGGAGACGTGAACACTGAAGCTTTCTTT.

The rearrangement uses TRBV21-1 and TRBJ2-1; the D call in the table, TRBD2, was not verified against the DNA. TRBV21-1 is recorded as a pseudogene. The CDR3 runs 16 residues. CDR3 in DNA: TGTGCCAGCAGCAAAGGACTAGCGGGAGAGACCAATGAGCAGTTCTTC. Protein sequence: CASSKGLAGETNEQFF.

The V gene is TRBV28, the J gene TRBJ2-2; no clear D gene. V was clipped by 0 bases and J by 1 base, with 12 bases between them. This CDR3 region has 17 residues. Germline-derived CDR1 and CDR2 are MDHEN and SYDVKM. Here the CDR3 reads CASSLWGRRRNTGELFF. The CDR3 nucleotides are TGTGCCAGCAGTTTATGGGGCCGCAGGAGGAACACCGGGGAGCTGTTTTTT.

The chain employs TRBV20-1 and TRBJ1-1; D perhaps matches TRBD1 (5 bases). V shed 4 bases and J shed 10 bases, with 13 bases lying between them. This CDR3 has 11 amino acids. The V gene's germline CDR1 is DFQATT and CDR2 SNEGSKA (reference sequence). CDR3 bases: TGCAGTGCTATGGAGGGGACCGGAGCTTTCTTT. It codes for CSAMEGTGAFF.

The chain recombines TRBV18 with TRBJ2-5, with TRBD2 as a possible D gene (5 bases). V gave up 1 base and J gave up 0 bases, with 18 bases separating them. The CDR3 runs 18 residues. The V gene's germline CDR1 is KGHSH and CDR2 LQKENI. CDR3: CASSPRNQRLAHQETQYF. The CDR3 DNA reads as TGTGCCAGCTCACCACGGAATCAGCGGCTAGCCCACCAAGAGACCCAGTACTTC.

Remarks on this clone: This sample includes further DNA sequences coding for the same CDR3. The chain employs TRBV18 and TRBJ2-7; D remains ambiguous. CDR3 length: 14 amino acids. Germline lookup yields CDR1 KGHSH and CDR2 LQKENI. Trimming removed 0 bases at V and 1 base at J, with 7 bases between. In nucleotides, the CDR3 is TGTGCCAGCTCACCACCGGGTCCATCCTACGAGCAGTACTTC. Amino acids: CASSPPGPSYEQYF. The whole variable domain, remainder taken from reference TRBV18 and TRBJ2-7, is NAGVMQNPRHLVRRRGQEARLRCSPMKGHSHVYWYRQLPEEGLKFMVYLQKENIIDESGMPKERFSAEFPKEGPSILRIQQVVRGDSAAYFCASSPPGPSYEQYFGPGTRLTVT.

The chain links TRBV27 to TRBJ1-2, with a weak D call TRBD1 (5 bases). The CDR3 contains 16 residues. Germline V gene lookup returns CDR1 MNHEY and CDR2 SMNVEV (reference sequence). The V and J ends lost 7 bases and 2 bases respectively, with 20 bases between them. CDR3 sequence reads: CASKLIGQGRNYGYTF. For the CDR3, the DNA is TGTGCCAGCAAACTTATAGGGCAGGGCCGAAACTATGGCTACACCTTC.

In its sample, this clone was seen once. The chain combines TRBV10-1 with TRBJ2-7, with D possibly being TRBD2 (6 bases). Germline-derived CDR1 and CDR2 are WNHNN and SYGVQD (reference sequence). Between the trimmed V and J ends, which lost 5 bases and 2 bases, there was a span of 13 bases. The CDR3 is 14 amino acids. Here the CDR3 DNA reads TGCGCCAGCAGTCCTTCGGGGGAGCCCTACGAGCAGTACTTC. Translation: CASSPSGEPYEQYF.

J is TRBJ1-1 and V is TRBV7-2; no definite D call. This CDR3 spans 14 amino acids. CDR1 and CDR2 (germline): SGHTA, FQGNSA. V gave up 7 bases and J gave up 2 bases, with 14 bases separating them. The CDR3 here is CASTPEWGNTEAFF. DNA of the CDR3: TGTGCCAGCACCCCGGAGTGGGGAAACACTGAAGCTTTCTTT.

This chain connects TRBV9 to TRBJ2-2, with D perhaps given as TRBD1 or TRBD2 (5 bases each). This CDR3 has 14 amino acids. Germline V gene data show CDR1 as SGDLS and CDR2 as YYNGEE. V lost 3 bases and J lost 2, with 8 bases in between. CDR3 sequence: CASSDRDNTGELFF. For the CDR3, the DNA is TGTGCCAGCAGCGACCGGGACAACACCGGGGAGCTGTTTTTT.

The CDR3 region has the DNA TGCAGCGCTGGGACTAGCGGCTACGAGCAGTACTTC. Encoded protein: CSAGTSGYEQYF. The chain has TRBV29-1 and TRBJ2-7; 11 positions match TRBD2. The CDR3 consists of 12 residues. V lost 7 bases and J lost 3; bases outside the gene matches: 2. Germline-derived CDR1 and CDR2 are SQVTM and ANQGSEA.

This chain connects TRBV7-9 to TRBJ1-5; 11 nucleotides match TRBD1. The V gene end was trimmed by 5 bases and the J gene end by 2 bases; junction bases not matched to a gene: 2. The germline CDR1 and CDR2 sequences are SEHNR and FQNEAQ (reference sequence). The CDR3 has 15 amino acids. The CDR3 is CASSPGQGGNQPQHF. The CDR3 DNA sequence: TGTGCCAGCAGCCCGGGACAGGGGGGCAATCAGCCCCAGCATTTT.

J is TRBJ1-1 and V is TRBV5-1; D possibly corresponds to TRBD1 (5 bases). V lost 6 bases and J lost 1, with 10 bases in between. The CDR3 runs to 13 residues. The germline V gene has CDR1 SGHRS and CDR2 YFSETQ. This chain's CDR3 is CASNPGPNTEAFF. The DNA for the CDR3 is TGCGCCAGCAATCCAGGGCCGAACACTGAAGCTTTCTTT.

This chain uses TRBV6-6 with TRBJ2-7, with TRBD2 matching over 11 bases. Trimming removed 2 bases from V and 4 bases from J; junction bases left unmatched: 7. CDR1 and CDR2 (germline): MNHNY, SVGAGI (reference sequence). The CDR3 loop spans 16 amino acids. The CDR3 loop is CASSYALAGDSYEQYF. The CDR3 DNA follows: TGTGCCAGCAGTTACGCACTAGCGGGAGATTCTTACGAGCAGTACTTC.